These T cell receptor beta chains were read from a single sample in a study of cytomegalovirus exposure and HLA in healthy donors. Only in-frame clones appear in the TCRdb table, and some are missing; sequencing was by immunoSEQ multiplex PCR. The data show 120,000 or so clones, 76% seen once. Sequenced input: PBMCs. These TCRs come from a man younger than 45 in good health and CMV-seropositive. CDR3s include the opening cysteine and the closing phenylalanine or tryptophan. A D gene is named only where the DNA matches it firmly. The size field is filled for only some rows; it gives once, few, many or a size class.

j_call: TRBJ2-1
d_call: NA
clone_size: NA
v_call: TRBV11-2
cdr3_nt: TGTGCCAGCAGCTTAGTAGCGAGCTCCTACAATGAGCAGTTCTTC
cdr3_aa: CASSLVASSYNEQFF

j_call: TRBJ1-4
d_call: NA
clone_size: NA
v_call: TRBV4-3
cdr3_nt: TGCGCCAGCAGCCGAGGACTATCCCGTGAAAAACTGTTTTTT
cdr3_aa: CASSRGLSREKLFF

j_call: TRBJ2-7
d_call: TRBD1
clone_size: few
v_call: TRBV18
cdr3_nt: TGTGCCAGCTCATCGGGACAGGACTCCTACGAGCAGTACTTC
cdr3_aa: CASSSGQDSYEQYF

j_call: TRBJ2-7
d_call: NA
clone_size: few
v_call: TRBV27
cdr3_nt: TGTGCCAGCAGTTTGTCACAGTTCTACGAGCAGTACTTC
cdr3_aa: CASSLSQFYEQYF

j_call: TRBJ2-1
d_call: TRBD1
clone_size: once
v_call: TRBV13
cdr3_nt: TGTGCCAGCAGCTCCGGGACAGGGTACAATGAGCAGTTCTTC
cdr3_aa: CASSSGTGYNEQFF

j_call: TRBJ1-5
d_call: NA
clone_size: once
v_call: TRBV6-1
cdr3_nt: TGTGCCAGCGCTAGGGGAGGTAGCGGCTATCAGCCCCAGCATTTT
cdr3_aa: CASARGGSGYQPQHF

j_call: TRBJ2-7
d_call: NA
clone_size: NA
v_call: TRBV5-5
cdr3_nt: TGTGCCAGCAGCTTGGTAGCGGAGCTCTACGAGCAGTACTTC
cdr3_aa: CASSLVAELYEQYF

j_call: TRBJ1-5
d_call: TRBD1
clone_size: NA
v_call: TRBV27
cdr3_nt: TGTGCCAGCAGCCCGACAGGGCAGCAGCCCCAGCATTTT
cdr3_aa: CASSPTGQQPQHF

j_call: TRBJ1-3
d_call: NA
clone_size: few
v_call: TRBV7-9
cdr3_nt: TGTGCCAGCAGCTTAGCGTACACGAGGCCTGGAAACACCATATATTTT
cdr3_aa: CASSLAYTRPGNTIYF

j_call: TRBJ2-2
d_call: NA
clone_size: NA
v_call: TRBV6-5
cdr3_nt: TGTGCCAGCAGTTACGGGCACCTACTCACCGGGGAGCTGTTTTTT
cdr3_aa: CASSYGHLLTGELFF

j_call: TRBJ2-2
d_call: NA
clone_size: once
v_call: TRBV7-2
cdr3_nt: TGTGCCAGCAGCTTAGATAGGGGTGCCGGGGAGCTGTTTTTT
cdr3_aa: CASSLDRGAGELFF

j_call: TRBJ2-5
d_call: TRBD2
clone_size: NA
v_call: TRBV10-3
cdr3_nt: TGTGCCATCAGTGAATCCTTCACTAGCGGGGGGGCCGAAGAGACCCAGTACTTC
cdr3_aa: CAISESFTSGGAEETQYF

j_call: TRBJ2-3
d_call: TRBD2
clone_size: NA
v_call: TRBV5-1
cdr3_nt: TGCGCCAGCAGCCCCGCACGGCTAGCGGGGGGTAGTGAGACAGATACGCAGTATTTT
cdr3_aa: CASSPARLAGGSETDTQYF

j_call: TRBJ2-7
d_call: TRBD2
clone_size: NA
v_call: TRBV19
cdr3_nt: TGTGCCAGTAGTGGACTAGCGGACTCCTACGAGCAGTACTTC
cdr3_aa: CASSGLADSYEQYF

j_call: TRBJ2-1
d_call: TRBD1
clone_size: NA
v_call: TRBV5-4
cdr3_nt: TGTGCCAGCAGCCTACAGGGGCCCGCCTACAATGAGCAGTTCTTC
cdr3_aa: CASSLQGPAYNEQFF

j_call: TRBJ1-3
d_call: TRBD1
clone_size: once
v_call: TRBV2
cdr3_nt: TGTGCCAGCAGGGGACAGGGGGTAACTGGAAACACCATATATTTT
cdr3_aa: CASRGQGVTGNTIYF

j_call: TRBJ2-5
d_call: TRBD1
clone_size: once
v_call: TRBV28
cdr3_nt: TGTGCCAGCACCTCACAGGGGTACCCCCAAGAGACCCAGTACTTC
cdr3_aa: CASTSQGYPQETQYF

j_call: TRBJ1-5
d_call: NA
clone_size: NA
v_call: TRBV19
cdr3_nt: TGTGCCAGTAAGGGCCGGGGGGGGATCCCATATAGCAATCAGCCCCAGCATTTT
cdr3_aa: CASKGRGGIPYSNQPQHF

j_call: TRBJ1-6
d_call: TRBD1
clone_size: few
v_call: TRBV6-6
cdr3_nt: TGTGCCAGCAGCTCTCGACAGGGTTTGAGGTCACCCCTCCACTTT
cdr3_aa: CASSSRQGLRSPLHF

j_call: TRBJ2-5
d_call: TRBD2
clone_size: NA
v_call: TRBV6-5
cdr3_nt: TGTGCCAGCAGTTACTCGGTGACTAGCGGGGGTGAGACCCAGTACTTC
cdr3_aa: CASSYSVTSGGETQYF

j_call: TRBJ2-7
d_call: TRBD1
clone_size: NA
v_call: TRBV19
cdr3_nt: TGTGCCAGTAGTATAGGAGCTGAGACAGGGGACTACGAGCAGTACTTC
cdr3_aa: CASSIGAETGDYEQYF

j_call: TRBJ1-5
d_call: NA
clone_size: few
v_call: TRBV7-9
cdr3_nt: TGTGCCAGCAGCGGAGACGGCTCCCTCCAACCCCAGCATTTT
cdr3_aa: CASSGDGSLQPQHF

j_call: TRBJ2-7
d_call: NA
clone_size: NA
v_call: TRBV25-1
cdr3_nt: TGTGCCAGCAGTCGAGCGGGCGGATACTACGAGCAGTACTTC
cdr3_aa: CASSRAGGYYEQYF

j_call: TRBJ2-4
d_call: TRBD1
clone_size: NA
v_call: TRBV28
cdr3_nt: TGTGCCAGCAGAGGGGGCTCCAAAAACATTCAGTACTTC
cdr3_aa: CASRGGSKNIQYF

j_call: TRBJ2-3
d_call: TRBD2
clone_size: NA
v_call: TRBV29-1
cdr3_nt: TGCAGCGTTAGCGGGACCTCAGATACGCAGTATTTT
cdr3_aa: CSVSGTSDTQYF

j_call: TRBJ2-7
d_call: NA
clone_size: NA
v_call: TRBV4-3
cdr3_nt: TGCGCCAGCAGCCAAGATGGAGGATCCTACGAGCAGTACTTC
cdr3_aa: CASSQDGGSYEQYF

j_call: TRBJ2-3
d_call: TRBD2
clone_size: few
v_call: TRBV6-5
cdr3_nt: TGTGCCAGCAGTTTTCGACCGGGGGGAACAGATACGCAGTATTTT
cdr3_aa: CASSFRPGGTDTQYF

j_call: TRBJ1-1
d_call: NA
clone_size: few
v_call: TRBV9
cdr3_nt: TGTGCCACAGGGGAAGTTAGCACTGAAGCTTTCTTT
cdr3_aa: CATGEVSTEAFF